Listed here are 27 T cell receptor beta chains from one sample, sequenced in a study of cytomegalovirus exposure and HLA in healthy donors. Primers included in the PCR were 60 Vbeta and 13 Jbeta primers. This table comes from immunoSEQ multiplex PCR, and its TCRdb copy is limited to in-frame clones, with some not included. Seen here are around 77,000 clones, about 84% observed once, and the top ten hold around 3.5%. The specimen was PBMCs. The receptors were sampled from a man between 35 and 55 years old in good health and CMV-seronegative.

The chain carries TRBV5-1 and TRBJ1-6; weak D call: TRBD1 (5 bases). The germline V gene has CDR1 SGHRS and CDR2 YFSETQ. With 5 bases removed from V and 8 bases from J, the gap between germline ends came to 14 bases. This CDR3 has 14 residues. Here the CDR3 reads CASRYQGMDSPLHF. DNA for the CDR3: TGCGCCAGCAGGTACCAGGGTATGGATTCACCCCTCCACTTT.

The chain recombines TRBV25-1 with TRBJ1-1; 11 bases agree with TRBD1. V was pared by 3 bases and J by 9 bases, with 9 bases of the junction left unmatched. CDR1 is MGHDK, CDR2 SYGVNS, per germline. The CDR3 loop spans 15 amino acids. CDR3 sequence (DNA): TGTGCCAGCAGTGATTCTGGGACAGGGGGTATTAAAGCTTTCTTT. It specifies CASSDSGTGGIKAFF.

V gene TRBV7-3 combines with J gene TRBJ2-3; a weak D match, TRBD2 (5 bases). V shed 1 base and J shed 1 base, with 12 bases lying between them. The CDR3 covers 16 residues. Germline loops: CDR1 SGHTA, CDR2 FQGTGA. The CDR3 loop is CASSLRGGGRTDTQYF. The CDR3 region has the DNA TGTGCCAGCAGCTTAAGAGGAGGCGGGCGCACAGATACGCAGTATTTT.

J is TRBJ2-1 and V is TRBV6-6; D possibly corresponds to TRBD1 (5 bases). The CDR3 contains 15 residues. V was trimmed by 1 base and J by 9 bases, leaving 16 bases between them. Germline V gene data show CDR1 as MNHNY and CDR2 as SVGAGI (reference sequence). The CDR3 DNA reads TGTGCCAGCAGTTACTTAGGGGCCGGGCTGATTGAGCAGTTCTTC. It is translated as CASSYLGAGLIEQFF.

The rearrangement links TRBV6-5 to TRBJ1-5; tentative D call: TRBD1 (5 bases). There are 12 residues in the CDR3. Trimming stripped 6 bases from V and 4 bases from J, with 7 bases between. The germline V gene has CDR1 MNHEY and CDR2 SVGAGI. The CDR3 DNA follows: TGTGCCAGCAGGGGGACTAATCAGCCCCAGCATTTT. It codes for CASRGTNQPQHF.

The V call is TRBV29-1, the J call TRBJ2-3, with unresolved D. Germline CDR1 SQVTM, CDR2 ANQGSEA. Trimming left V 5 bases short and J 0 bases short, with 12 bases between. The CDR3 runs to 14 residues. This CDR3 is CSVPQAISTDTQYF. The CDR3 DNA reads TGCAGCGTTCCCCAGGCCATAAGCACAGATACGCAGTATTTT.

The chain joins TRBV7-3 to TRBJ2-7, with a weak D call TRBD1 (5 bases). The CDR3 consists of 14 residues. Deletions cut 5 bases from V and 2 bases from J, with 13 bases between. Germline CDR1 SGHTA, CDR2 FQGTGA. The CDR3 nucleotides are TGTGCCAGCAGCCCTCAGGGATTCACCTACGAGCAGTACTTC. This codes for CASSPQGFTYEQYF.

This chain links TRBV10-2 with TRBJ2-5; tentatively, D is TRBD2 (6 bases). The CDR3 is made up of 14 amino acids. Per the germline V gene, CDR1 is WSHSY and CDR2 is SAAADI. The V gene lost 3 bases and the J gene lost 2 bases, with 10 bases spanning the gap. The CDR3 nucleotides read TGCGCCAGCAGTGACCTCGGGAGACAAGAGACCCAGTACTTC. As protein: CASSDLGRQETQYF.

The chain joins TRBV27 to TRBJ2-3; TRBD2 agrees at 7 bases. With V trimmed by 8 bases and J by 8 bases, 10 bases remained unmatched. Looked up from germline, CDR1 is MNHEY and CDR2 is SMNVEV (reference sequence). The CDR3 sequence is 13 residues long. The CDR3 region is CASAGTGGGTQYF. The DNA of the CDR3 is TGTGCCAGCGCCGGGACGGGGGGTGGTACGCAGTATTTT.

This clone was found once. V usage is TRBV5-4 and J usage is TRBJ1-4; TRBD1 agrees at 7 bases. The CDR3 extends over 15 amino acids. Germline V CDR1 and CDR2: SGHNT, YYREEE (reference sequence). After removal of 4 bases from V and 5 bases from J, the junction contained 8 bases not matched to a gene. This CDR3 is CASSVGQANNEKLFF. The CDR3 DNA reads TGTGCCAGCAGCGTTGGACAGGCGAACAATGAAAAACTGTTTTTT. Full variable domain (rest looked up from reference TRBV5-4 and TRBJ1-4): ETGVTQSPTHLIKTRGQQVTLRCSSQSGHNTVSWYQQALGQGPQFIFQYYREEENGRGNFPPRFSGLQFPNYSSELNVNALELDDSALYLCASSVGQANNEKLFFGSGTQLSVL.

This rearrangement joins TRBV18 to TRBJ2-7, with 10 nucleotides matching TRBD1. The length of the CDR3 is 15 residues. Looked up from germline, CDR1 is KGHSH and CDR2 is LQKENI. The junction had 6 bases not matched to a gene; V was cut back by 3 bases and J by 4 bases. The CDR3 region has the DNA TGTGCCAGCTCACCGGACAGGGGGAGTGTATACGAGCAGTACTTC. This encodes CASSPDRGSVYEQYF.

The rearrangement uses TRBV19 and TRBJ2-5; possibly TRBD2 for D (6 bases). The CDR3 has 13 residues. Germline V gives CDR1 LNHDA, CDR2 SQIVND (reference sequence). V was shortened by 7 bases and J by 5 bases, with 14 bases between the two germline ends. CDR3 DNA: TGTGCCAGTACTAACCGGGACTTCGAGACCCAGTACTTC. Protein: CASTNRDFETQYF.

The V gene is TRBV2, the J gene TRBJ2-7; the match to TRBD1 covers 9 bases. The CDR3 is 15 amino acids. J was trimmed by 9 bases and V by 3 bases; bases with no gene match: 12. In germline, CDR1 is SNHLY, CDR2 FYNNEI. The CDR3 loop reads CASSERYRGLNGQYF. The CDR3 nucleotides are TGTGCCAGCAGTGAGAGGTACAGGGGGCTTAACGGGCAGTACTTC.

V usage is TRBV5-1 and J usage is TRBJ1-1, with TRBD1 matching 11 bases. With V trimmed by 1 base and J by 3 bases, 5 bases remained unmatched. The germline gives CDR1 SGHRS, CDR2 YFSETQ. CDR3 length equals 16 residues. The CDR3 DNA reads as TGCGCCAGCAGCTTGTTCTCGGGACAGGGGGACACTGAAGCTTTCTTT. Amino acid sequence: CASSLFSGQGDTEAFF.

V usage is TRBV30 and J usage is TRBJ2-2, with D perhaps TRBD1 (6 bases). Trimming took off 5 bases at V and 8 bases at J, with 15 bases between the two ends. The CDR3 is made up of 13 amino acids. Germline V gene sequence: CDR1 GTSNPN, CDR2 SVGIG (reference sequence). The CDR3 spells CAWSRQVGGELFF. As DNA, the CDR3 is TGTGCCTGGTCTCGACAGGTAGGAGGGGAGCTGTTTTTT.

This chain links TRBV6-5 with TRBJ2-3, with TRBD1 matching 9 bases. Germline V gene data show CDR1 as MNHEY and CDR2 as SVGAGI. The CDR3 has 14 residues. The V segment lost 5 bases and the J segment 4 bases; nucleotides outside the gene matches: 4. This CDR3 is CASSGTGKADTQYF. CDR3 bases: TGTGCCAGCAGTGGGACAGGGAAGGCAGATACGCAGTATTTT.

This clone was counted a few times. The chain recombines TRBV7-2 with TRBJ1-6, with D possibly TRBD1 on 6 matching bases. Germline CDR1 and CDR2: SGHTA and FQGNSA. The CDR3 contains 14 residues. V was cut by 5 bases and J by 7 bases, with 12 bases left in between. CDR3 protein: CASSLRDTNSPLHF. CDR3 sequence (DNA): TGTGCCAGCAGCCTCCGGGACACCAATTCACCCCTCCACTTT. Based on the CDR3 plus reference TRBV7-2 and TRBJ1-6, the full variable domain is GAGVSQSPSNKVTEKGKDVELRCDPISGHTALYWYRQSLGQGLEFLIYFQGNSAPDKSGLPSDRFSAERTGGSVSTLTIQRTQQEDSAVYLCASSLRDTNSPLHFGNGTRLTVT.

Worth noting for this clone: A junction end diverges from the germline sequence, so it may reflect a read error. V and J are TRBV28 and TRBJ2-7, with TRBD1 matching over 8 bases. The CDR3 runs to 16 residues. Germline values: CDR1 MDHEN, CDR2 SYDVKM. The CDR3 reads CASSLPEDRVSFEQYF. The CDR3 coding sequence is TGTGCCAGCAGTTTACCTGAGGACAGGGTTTCCTTCGAGCAGTACTTC.

V is TRBV4-2 and J is TRBJ1-1; 7 bases match TRBD1. The CDR3 contains 14 residues. Unmatched junction bases numbered 11, after V lost 3 bases and J lost 10 bases. Germline V CDR1 and CDR2: LGHNA, YNFKEQ. The CDR3 sequence is CASSQTTGSGLAFF. In nucleotides, the CDR3 is TGTGCCAGCAGCCAGACGACAGGGAGTGGTTTAGCTTTCTTT.

The gene calls are TRBV30 and TRBJ1-2; possibly TRBD1 for D (5 bases). The V end was cut by 5 bases, the J end by 12 bases, with 16 bases between. CDR1 and CDR2 (germline): GTSNPN, SVGIG (reference sequence). The CDR3 has 11 amino acids. CDR3 sequence: CAWAGPRVNTF. The CDR3 DNA reads TGTGCCTGGGCGGGACCCAGGGTTAACACCTTC.

This sequence joins TRBV4-1 and TRBJ1-4, with 9 bases that match TRBD1. CDR1 is MGHRA, CDR2 YSYEKL, per germline. V shed 4 bases, J shed 5 bases, and the junction held 5 bases outside the gene matches. The CDR3 has 15 residues. The CDR3 loop is CASSLMGQGNEKLFF. The CDR3 nucleotides are TGCGCCAGCAGCCTTATGGGACAGGGAAATGAAAAACTGTTTTTT.

The CDR3 protein is CASGSDATASYEQYF. The CDR3 DNA sequence: TGTGCTAGTGGCTCCGACGCGACAGCCTCCTACGAGCAGTACTTC. This rearrangement joins TRBV12-5 to TRBJ2-7, with a tentative D call TRBD1 (5 bases). Deletions cut 6 bases from V and 0 bases from J, with 15 bases between. The CDR3 runs 15 residues. Germline CDR1 is LGHNT and CDR2 is FRNRAP.

This clone was seen only once. The chain joins TRBV5-1 to TRBJ2-1; D is undetermined. The CDR3 runs to 13 residues. Looked up from germline, CDR1 is SGHRS and CDR2 is YFSETQ. V lost 0 bases, J lost 5 bases, and 6 bases lay in between. The CDR3 reads CASSLDKNNEQFF. The CDR3 DNA is TGCGCCAGCAGCTTGGACAAGAACAATGAGCAGTTCTTC. Full variable domain (remainder filled in from reference TRBV5-1 and TRBJ2-1): KAGVTQTPRYLIKTRGQQVTLSCSPISGHRSVSWYQQTPGQGLQFLFEYFSETQRNKGNFPGRFSGRQFSNSRSEMNVSTLELGDSALYLCASSLDKNNEQFFGPGTRLTVL.

The J gene is TRBJ1-1, the V gene TRBV14, with D unclear. The germline gives CDR1 SGHDN, CDR2 FVKESK. The V end was cut by 4 bases, the J end by 2 bases, with 20 bases between. The CDR3 consists of 17 residues. The CDR3 bases are TGTGCCAGCAGCCCAATGGAGGCGCTTTCACGTAACACTGAAGCTTTCTTT. Its protein is CASSPMEALSRNTEAFF.

The chain carries TRBV6-6 and TRBJ1-6, with 8 nucleotides matching TRBD1. CDR1 is MNHNY, CDR2 SVGAGI, per germline (reference sequence). The CDR3 is made up of 16 amino acids. The ends lost 6 bases at V and 4 bases at J; junction bases unmatched: 8. DNA of the CDR3: TGTGCCAGCAGCAAACAGGGGGGATTTTATAATTCACCCCTCCACTTT. Translation: CASSKQGGFYNSPLHF.

The CDR3 bases are TGTGCCAGCAACAAAGCTCAGGGCACTGGCTACACCTTC. Protein: CASNKAQGTGYTF. The V call is TRBV6-1, the J call TRBJ1-2, with D possibly matching TRBD1 (5 bases). Trimming left V 7 bases short and J 7 bases short, with 16 bases between. The CDR3 consists of 13 residues. Germline V gene sequence: CDR1 MNHNS, CDR2 SASEGT.

This rearrangement joins TRBV11-2 to TRBJ1-1, with D perhaps TRBD1 (5 bases). This CDR3 has 12 residues. Trimming removed 2 bases at V and 10 bases at J, with 11 bases between. Germline lookup yields CDR1 SGHAT and CDR2 FQNNGV. Here the CDR3 reads CASSLFAGRAFF. The CDR3 coding sequence is TGTGCCAGCAGCTTATTTGCAGGGCGAGCTTTCTTT.